This entry lists 9 T cell receptor beta chains sequenced from one sample in a study of control samples from healthy donors and cancer patients. TCRdb keeps only in-frame clones here, not all; method: immunoSEQ multiplex PCR. The repertoire holds about 180,000 clones, with roughly 89% as singletons. Sequenced input: blood. The source of these receptors is a woman in her forties or fifties in good health.

The chain couples TRBV14 to TRBJ2-2; D perhaps matches TRBD1 (6 bases). This CDR3 contains 14 residues. CDR1 is SGHDN, CDR2 FVKESK, per germline. V lost 5 bases and J 5 bases, leaving 12 bases between the germline ends. The CDR3 DNA is TGTGCCAGCAGCTTTGCAAGGGGGACCGGGGAGCTGTTTTTT. Its translation: CASSFARGTGELFF.

The rearrangement links TRBV4-3 to TRBJ1-2, with D unresolved. CDR1 is LGHNA and CDR2 is YSLEER in the germline V gene. The CDR3 has 15 residues. With 1 base removed from V and 8 bases from J, the gap between germline ends came to 17 bases. CDR3: CASSQVGGIQGGYTF. The CDR3 DNA is TGCGCCAGCAGCCAAGTCGGCGGGATCCAAGGGGGCTACACCTTC.

The chain employs TRBV5-1 and TRBJ2-1; 12 bases match TRBD1. The CDR3 has 16 amino acids. The germline gives CDR1 SGHRS, CDR2 YFSETQ. V trimming: 4 bases; J trimming: 2 bases; junction bases outside the gene matches: 4. CDR3: CASSRRDRGPYNEQFF. In DNA, the CDR3 is TGCGCCAGCAGCCGCCGGGACAGGGGGCCCTACAATGAGCAGTTCTTC. The entire variable domain, with the rest obtained from reference TRBV5-1 and TRBJ2-1, is as follows: KAGVTQTPRYLIKTRGQQVTLSCSPISGHRSVSWYQQTPGQGLQFLFEYFSETQRNKGNFPGRFSGRQFSNSRSEMNVSTLELGDSALYLCASSRRDRGPYNEQFFGPGTRLTVL.

The genes are TRBV5-1 and TRBJ2-1; 9 nucleotides align to TRBD2. CDR1 and CDR2 (germline): SGHRS, YFSETQ. The CDR3 is 16 residues long. The ends lost 5 bases at V and 8 bases at J; junction bases unmatched: 14. The CDR3 is CASSSTPGLAHDEQFF. In DNA, the CDR3 is TGCGCCAGCAGTTCAACTCCGGGACTAGCTCATGATGAGCAGTTCTTC. The complete variable domain, with remaining parts taken from reference TRBV5-1 and TRBJ2-1, reads KAGVTQTPRYLIKTRGQQVTLSCSPISGHRSVSWYQQTPGQGLQFLFEYFSETQRNKGNFPGRFSGRQFSNSRSEMNVSTLELGDSALYLCASSSTPGLAHDEQFFGPGTRLTVL.

The V gene is TRBV5-4, the J gene TRBJ2-7, with D possibly being TRBD1 or TRBD2 (5 bases each). The CDR3 consists of 14 residues. The germline V gene has CDR1 SGHNT and CDR2 YYREEE (reference sequence). Trimming took off 3 bases at V and 7 bases at J, with 17 bases between the two ends. CDR3 in DNA: TGTGCCAGCAGCTACAACCGAGGGGCGGAAGAGCAGTACTTC. Translating it yields CASSYNRGAEEQYF.

The chain links TRBV19 to TRBJ2-7; no clear D gene. The CDR3 contains 14 residues. V was shortened by 3 bases and J by 3 bases, with 12 bases between the two germline ends. Germline assignment: CDR1 LNHDA and CDR2 SQIVND (reference sequence). The CDR3 DNA sequence: TGTGCCAGTAGTATTGTTGGCGTAAGCTACGAGCAGTACTTC. Translation gives CASSIVGVSYEQYF.

This rearrangement joins TRBV6-5 to TRBJ1-6; 9 bases line up with TRBD1. V shed 6 bases and J 11 bases; nucleotides not matched to a gene: 5. Germline values: CDR1 MNHEY, CDR2 SVGAGI. This CDR3 contains 13 residues. In nucleotides, the CDR3 is TGTGCCAGCAGACCGGGACAGGGTCCACCCCTCCACTTT. Amino acids: CASRPGQGPPLHF.

The V call is TRBV7-2, the J call TRBJ2-1, with a tentative D call TRBD2 (6 bases). This CDR3 region has 16 residues. Germline lookup yields CDR1 SGHTA and CDR2 FQGNSA. V was clipped by 2 bases and J by 0 bases, with 11 bases between them. The CDR3 is CASSLSAGNSYNEQFF. Written as DNA, the CDR3 is TGTGCCAGCAGCTTATCCGCGGGGAACTCCTACAATGAGCAGTTCTTC.

This clone appeared once. The rearrangement uses TRBV28 and TRBJ2-5, with a possible D match to TRBD2 (5 bases). Germline loops: CDR1 MDHEN, CDR2 SYDVKM. The CDR3 covers 14 residues. V was shortened by 2 bases and J by 5 bases, with 12 bases between the two germline ends. This chain's CDR3 is CASSLRRGGETQYF. The CDR3 DNA reads TGTGCCAGCAGTTTACGTCGGGGTGGCGAGACCCAGTACTTC.